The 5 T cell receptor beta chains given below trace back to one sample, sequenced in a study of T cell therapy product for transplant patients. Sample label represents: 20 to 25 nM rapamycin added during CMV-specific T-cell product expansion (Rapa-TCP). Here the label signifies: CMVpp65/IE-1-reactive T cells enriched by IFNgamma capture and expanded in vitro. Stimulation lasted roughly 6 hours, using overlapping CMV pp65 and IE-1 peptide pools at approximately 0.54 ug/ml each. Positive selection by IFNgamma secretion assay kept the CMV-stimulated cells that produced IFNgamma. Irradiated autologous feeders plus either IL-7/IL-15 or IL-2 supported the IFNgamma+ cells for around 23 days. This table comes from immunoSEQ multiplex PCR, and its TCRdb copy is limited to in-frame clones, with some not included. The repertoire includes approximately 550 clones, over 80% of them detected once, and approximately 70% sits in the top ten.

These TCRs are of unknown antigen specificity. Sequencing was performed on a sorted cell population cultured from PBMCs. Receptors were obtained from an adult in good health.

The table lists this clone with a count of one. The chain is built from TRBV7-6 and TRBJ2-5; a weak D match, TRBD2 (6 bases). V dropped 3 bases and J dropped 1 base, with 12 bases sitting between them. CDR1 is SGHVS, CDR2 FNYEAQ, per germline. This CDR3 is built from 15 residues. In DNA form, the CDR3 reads TGTGCCAGCAGCTTTCGGAGGGAATTCCAAGAGACCCAGTACTTC. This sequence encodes CASSFRREFQETQYF. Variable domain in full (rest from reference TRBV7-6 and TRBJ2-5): GAGVSQSPRYKVTKRGQDVALRCDPISGHVSLYWYRQALGQGPEFLTYFNYEAQQDKSGLPNDRFSAERPEGSISTLTIQRTEQRDSAMYRCASSFRREFQETQYFGPGTRLLVL.

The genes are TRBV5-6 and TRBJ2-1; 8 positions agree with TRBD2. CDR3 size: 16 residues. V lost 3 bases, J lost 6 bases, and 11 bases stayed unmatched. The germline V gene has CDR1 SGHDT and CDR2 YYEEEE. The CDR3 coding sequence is TGTGCCAGCAGCTATGGACTAGCCCCTAATGGCAATGAGCAGTTCTTC. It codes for CASSYGLAPNGNEQFF. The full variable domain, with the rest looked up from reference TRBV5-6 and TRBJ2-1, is DAGVTQSPTHLIKTRGQQVTLRCSPKSGHDTVSWYQQALGQGPQFIFQYYEEEERQRGNFPDRFSGHQFPNYSSELNVNALLLGDSALYLCASSYGLAPNGNEQFFGPGTRLTVL.

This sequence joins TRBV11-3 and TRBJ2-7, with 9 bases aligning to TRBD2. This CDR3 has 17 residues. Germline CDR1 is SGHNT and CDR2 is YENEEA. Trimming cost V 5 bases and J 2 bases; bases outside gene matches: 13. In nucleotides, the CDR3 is TGTGCCAGCAGCCTATCAAATAGCGGGAGCTACCCCTACGAGCAGTACTTC. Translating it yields CASSLSNSGSYPYEQYF.

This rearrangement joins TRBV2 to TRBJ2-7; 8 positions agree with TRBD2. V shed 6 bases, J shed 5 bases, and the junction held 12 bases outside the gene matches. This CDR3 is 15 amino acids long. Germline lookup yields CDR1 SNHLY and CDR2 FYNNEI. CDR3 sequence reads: CASRLLAAIFDEQYF. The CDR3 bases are TGTGCCAGCAGGTTACTAGCGGCGATTTTCGACGAGCAGTACTTC.

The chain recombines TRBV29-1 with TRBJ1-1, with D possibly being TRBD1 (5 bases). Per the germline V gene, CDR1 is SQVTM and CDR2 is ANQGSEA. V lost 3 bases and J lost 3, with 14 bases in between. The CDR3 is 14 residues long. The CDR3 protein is CSVDPSRGDTEAFF. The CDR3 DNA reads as TGCAGCGTTGATCCTTCACGGGGGGACACTGAAGCTTTCTTT.